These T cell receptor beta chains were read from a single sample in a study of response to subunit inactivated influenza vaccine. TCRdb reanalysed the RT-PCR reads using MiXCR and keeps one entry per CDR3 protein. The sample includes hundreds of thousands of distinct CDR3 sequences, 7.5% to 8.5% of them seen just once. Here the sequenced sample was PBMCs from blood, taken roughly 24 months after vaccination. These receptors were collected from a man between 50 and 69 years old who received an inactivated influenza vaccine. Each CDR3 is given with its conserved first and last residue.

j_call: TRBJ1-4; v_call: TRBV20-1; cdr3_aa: CSAGQGSEKLFF
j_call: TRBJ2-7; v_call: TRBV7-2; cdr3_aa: CASSVDRGFYEQYF
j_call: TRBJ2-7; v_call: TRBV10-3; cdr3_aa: CAIRHRVQEPGEQYF
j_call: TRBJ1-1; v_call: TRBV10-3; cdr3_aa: CAIKGTGNMNTEAFF
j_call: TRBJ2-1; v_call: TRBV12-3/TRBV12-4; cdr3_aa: CASGGGGGLYNEQFF
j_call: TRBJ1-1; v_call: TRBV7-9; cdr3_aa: CASSLKPTGFMNTEAFF
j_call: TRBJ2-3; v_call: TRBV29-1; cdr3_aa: CSVATSGGTDTQYF
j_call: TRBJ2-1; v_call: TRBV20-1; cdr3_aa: CSARKIAGIAYNEQFF
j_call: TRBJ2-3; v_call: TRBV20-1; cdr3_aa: CSAKLAASTDTQYF
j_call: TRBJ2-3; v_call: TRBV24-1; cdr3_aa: CATSAVGDTQYF
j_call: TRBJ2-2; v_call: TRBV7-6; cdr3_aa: CASSLGTGGELNTGELFF
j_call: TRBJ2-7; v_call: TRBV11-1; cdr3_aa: CASSSPAGAGQGFYEQYF
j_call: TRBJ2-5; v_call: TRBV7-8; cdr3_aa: CASSRTGSGETQYF
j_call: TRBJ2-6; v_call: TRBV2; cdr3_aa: CASRDLPGSSYSGANVLTF
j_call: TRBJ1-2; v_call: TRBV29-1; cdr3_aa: CSVGSDYGYTF
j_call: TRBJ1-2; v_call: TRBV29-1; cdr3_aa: CSVEVGQGYGYTF
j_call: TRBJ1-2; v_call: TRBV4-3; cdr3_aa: CASSQEVQVNYGYTF
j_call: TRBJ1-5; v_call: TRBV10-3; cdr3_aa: CAISETVNQPQHF
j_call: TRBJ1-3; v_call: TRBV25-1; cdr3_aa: CASSAPRTGGNTIYF
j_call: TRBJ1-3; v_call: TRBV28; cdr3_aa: CASSLVEYRAGNTIYF
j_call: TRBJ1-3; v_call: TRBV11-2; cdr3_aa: CASRIPSGGNTIYF
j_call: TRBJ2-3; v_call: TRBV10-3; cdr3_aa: CAISPIDADTQYF
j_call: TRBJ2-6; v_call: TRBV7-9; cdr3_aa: CASSSDNLNVLTF
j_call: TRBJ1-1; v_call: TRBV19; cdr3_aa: CASAQQSTGGAFF
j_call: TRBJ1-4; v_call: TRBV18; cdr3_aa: CASSPEAVREKLFF
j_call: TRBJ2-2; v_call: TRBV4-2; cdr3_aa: CASSISGSLAGELFF
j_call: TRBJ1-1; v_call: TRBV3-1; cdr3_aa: CASSQEGRGGLVAFF
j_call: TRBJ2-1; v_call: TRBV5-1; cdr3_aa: CASSSGVGYNEQFF
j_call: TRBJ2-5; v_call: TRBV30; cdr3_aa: CAWSGKRSFQETQYF
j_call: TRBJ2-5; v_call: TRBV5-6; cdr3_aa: CASSFASEQETQYF
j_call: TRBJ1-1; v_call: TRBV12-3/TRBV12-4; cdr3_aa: CASSPGGTEAFF
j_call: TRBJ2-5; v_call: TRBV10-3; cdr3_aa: CAITPAPQETQYF
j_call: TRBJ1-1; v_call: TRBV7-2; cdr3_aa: CASSFGGFGTEAFF
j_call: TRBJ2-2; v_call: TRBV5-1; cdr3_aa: CASSYQLLTGRTGELFF
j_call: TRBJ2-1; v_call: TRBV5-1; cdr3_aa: CASSLEQAEQFF
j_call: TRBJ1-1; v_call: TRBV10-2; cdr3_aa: CASSGRLEAFF
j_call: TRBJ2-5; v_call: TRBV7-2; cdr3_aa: CASSSSPGETQYF
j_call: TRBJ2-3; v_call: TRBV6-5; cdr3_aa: CASSSAGGTSQYF
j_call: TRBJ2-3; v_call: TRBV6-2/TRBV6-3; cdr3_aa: CASSYVNTGLYDTQYF